This T cell receptor (beta chain) was sequenced for a study of fetal regulatory T cell absence and autoimmunity. Across the study: Exocrine pancreas autoimmunity occurred in IPEX patients lacking clinical diabetes.

As for this clone: What it binds is unknown.

Here immunoSEQ multiplex PCR was the method, and the copy in TCRdb shows in-frame clones only, minus some. The sample contains 95,000 to 100,000 clones, around 72% of which appear only once. Study-level points and caveats: The oligoclonal enrichment was interpreted as supporting antigen-driven pancreatic autoimmunity before birth in IPEX syndrome.

Per germline, CDR1 MNHEY and CDR2 SMNVEV (reference sequence). The CDR3 runs to 14 residues. V shed 5 bases and J 5 bases; nucleotides not matched to a gene: 1. The source is a male donor with IPEX syndrome. The genes are TRBV27 and TRBJ1-6; 9 nucleotides agree with TRBD1. Sample: pancreas tissue. CDR3: CASSGTGNNSPLHF. In DNA form, the CDR3 reads TGTGCCAGCAGTGGGACAGGGAATAATTCACCCCTCCACTTT.